This T cell receptor beta chain was observed in a study of blood T cells in healthy people across ages. Germline assignment: CDR1 SGHTA and CDR2 FQGNSA. CDR3 length equals 13 residues. Sample donors were healthy Caucasian individuals that came from Russia, aged 6 to 90. Next came a second PCR, run for about 7 to 12 cycles, which used a sample-barcoded 5' primer along with a J-beta primer mix. MiXCR, applied by TCRdb to the 5' RACE reads, yields one record per CDR3 protein. The sample lists under 1,100,000 distinct CDR3 sequences, about 23% occurring once. This sample also appeared in a second study, on T cells of mothers and their children. According to that study: Related mother and child pairs showed slightly greater overlap (not significant) than unrelated pairs did.

This TCR was recovered from a girl aged 2 to 9 in good health. The sequencing sample was made of blood. The chain combines TRBV7-2 with TRBJ2-1, with D perhaps TRBD1 (5 bases). The assigned J gene may be wrong: the sequence end matches TRBJ2-7 better. This chain's CDR3 is CASSPQGPREQYF. In DNA, the CDR3 is TGTGCCAGCAGTCCGCAGGGTCCCCGCGAGCAGTACTTC.